Listed here are 7 T cell receptor beta chains from one sample, sequenced in a study of OX40 agonist ivuxolimab in advanced cancers. Profiled with immunoSEQ multiplex PCR; TCRdb holds only in-frame clones, not every one. The sample has 60,000 or so clones, 84% seen once. Here the sequenced sample was CD4+ or CD8+ T cells sorted from blood, taken in a trial of the OX40 agonist ivuxolimab. The receptor source for this set is an adult with an advanced solid tumor such as melanoma, head and neck, liver or kidney cancer.

The chain employs TRBV7-8 and TRBJ2-7; no clear D gene. CDR3 size: 13 residues. Germline assignment: CDR1 SGHVS and CDR2 FQNEAQ. Deletions cut 1 base from V and 4 bases from J, with 8 bases between. The CDR3 reads CASSLVLLYEQYF. In nucleotides, the CDR3 is TGTGCCAGCAGCTTAGTATTGTTATACGAGCAGTACTTC. Supplemented by reference TRBV7-8 and TRBJ2-7, the full variable domain reads GAGVSQSPRYKVAKRGQDVALRCDPISGHVSLFWYQQALGQGPEFLTYFQNEAQLDKSGLPSDRFFAERPEGSVSTLKIQRTQQEDSAVYLCASSLVLLYEQYFGPGTRLTVT.

CDR3 residues: CAKLGFVGDTQYF. The CDR3 DNA follows: TGTGCCAAGCTCGGTTTTGTTGGGGATACGCAGTATTTT. The chain is built from TRBV5-8 and TRBJ2-3; D gene ambiguous. Germline V lookup: CDR1 SGHTS, CDR2 YDEGEE. The ends were cut back, 9 bases at V and 6 bases at J, with 17 bases in the middle. This CDR3 region has 13 residues.

This clone ranks as medium-sized (0.01 to 0.1%). The chain has TRBV27 and TRBJ1-3; D is unclear. This CDR3 is built from 15 residues. The V end was cut by 6 bases, the J end by 0 bases, with 12 bases between. CDR1 and CDR2 (germline): MNHEY, SMNVEV (reference sequence). The CDR3 DNA reads as TGTGCCAGCAGCAGAGATAGAGGCTCTGGAAACACCATATATTTT. Translated: CASSRDRGSGNTIYF.

J is TRBJ2-7 and V is TRBV15; 7 positions match TRBD2. The germline gives CDR1 LNHNV, CDR2 YYDKDF (reference sequence). The J segment lost 2 bases and the V segment lost 6 bases, leaving 7 bases of the junction unmatched. The length of the CDR3 is 14 residues. The CDR3 loop reads CATSPGGIAYEQYF. The CDR3 DNA is TGTGCCACCAGTCCGGGGGGAATCGCCTACGAGCAGTACTTC.

The chain employs TRBV6-5 and TRBJ2-7, with D possibly being TRBD1 or TRBD2 (5 bases each). The germline gives CDR1 MNHEY, CDR2 SVGAGI. V dropped 8 bases and J dropped 3 bases, with 11 bases sitting between them. The CDR3 totals 12 residues. The CDR3 region has the DNA TGTGCCAGCGGCCTGAGGGGCTACGAGCAGTACTTC. Protein product: CASGLRGYEQYF.

The V call is TRBV7-6, the J call TRBJ2-5, with D unresolved. Germline CDR1 reads SGHVS; CDR2 reads FNYEAQ. The V and J ends lost 1 base and 7 bases respectively, with 10 bases between them. The CDR3 is 13 amino acids. In DNA, the CDR3 is TGTGCCAGCAGCTTAGGCCCTAGTGGGACCCAGTACTTC. Its protein is CASSLGPSGTQYF.

The CDR3 DNA reads as TGTGCCTCCTTCATGACAGTGGGGGACACTGAAGCTTTCTTT. Translated: CASFMTVGDTEAFF. The chain carries TRBV18 and TRBJ1-1, with D possibly being TRBD1 (5 bases). V dropped 11 bases and J dropped 3 bases, with 19 bases sitting between them. The CDR3 runs to 14 residues. Germline CDR1 reads KGHSH; CDR2 reads LQKENI.